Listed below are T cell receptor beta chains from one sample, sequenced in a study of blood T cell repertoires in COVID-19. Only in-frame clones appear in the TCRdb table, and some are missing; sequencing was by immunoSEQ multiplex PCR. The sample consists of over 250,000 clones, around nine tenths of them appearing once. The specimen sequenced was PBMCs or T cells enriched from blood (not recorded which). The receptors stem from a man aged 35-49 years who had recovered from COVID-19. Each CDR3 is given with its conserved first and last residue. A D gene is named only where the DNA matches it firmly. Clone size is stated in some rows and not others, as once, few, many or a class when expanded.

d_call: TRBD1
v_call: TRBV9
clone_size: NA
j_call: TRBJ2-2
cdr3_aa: CASSEKTGANTGELFF
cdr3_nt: TGTGCCAGCAGCGAGAAGACAGGGGCGAACACCGGGGAGCTGTTTTTT

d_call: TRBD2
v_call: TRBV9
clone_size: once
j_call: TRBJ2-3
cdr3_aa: CASSTSVDTDTQYF
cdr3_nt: TGTGCCAGCAGTACTAGCGTAGACACAGATACGCAGTATTTT

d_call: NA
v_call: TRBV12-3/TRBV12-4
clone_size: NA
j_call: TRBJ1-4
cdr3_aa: CASSSQINEKLFF
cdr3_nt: TGTGCCAGCAGTTCCCAGATTAATGAAAAACTGTTTTTT

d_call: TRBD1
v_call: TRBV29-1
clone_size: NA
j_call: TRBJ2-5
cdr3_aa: CSVDLRDRGETQYF
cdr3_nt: TGCAGCGTTGATTTGAGGGACAGAGGGGAGACCCAGTACTTC

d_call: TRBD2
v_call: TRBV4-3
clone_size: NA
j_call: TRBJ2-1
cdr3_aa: CASSHSSGSKFF
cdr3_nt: TGCGCCAGCAGCCACTCGAGCGGGAGTAAGTTCTTC

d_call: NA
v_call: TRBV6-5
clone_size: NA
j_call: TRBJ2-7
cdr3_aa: CASSLTAGSYEQYF
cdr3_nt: TGTGCCAGCAGCCTGACAGCTGGCTCCTACGAGCAGTACTTC

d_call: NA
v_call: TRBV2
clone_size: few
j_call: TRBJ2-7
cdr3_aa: CASSDIISGYEQYF
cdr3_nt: TGTGCCAGCAGTGACATTATATCGGGCTACGAGCAGTACTTC

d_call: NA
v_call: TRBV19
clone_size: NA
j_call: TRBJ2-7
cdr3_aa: CASSIDGSGDYEQYF
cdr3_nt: TGTGCCAGTAGTATAGATGGGTCAGGCGACTACGAGCAGTACTTC

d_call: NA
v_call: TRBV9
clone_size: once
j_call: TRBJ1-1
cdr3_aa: CASSVVSDMNTEAFF
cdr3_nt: TGTGCCAGCAGCGTAGTTTCAGACATGAACACTGAAGCTTTCTTT

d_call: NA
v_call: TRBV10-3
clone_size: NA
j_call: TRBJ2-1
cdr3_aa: CAISEGLLYNEQFF
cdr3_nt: TGTGCCATCAGTGAAGGACTGCTCTACAATGAGCAGTTCTTC

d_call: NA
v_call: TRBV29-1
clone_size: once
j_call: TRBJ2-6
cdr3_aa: CSVLAGANVLTF
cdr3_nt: TGCAGCGTTCTTGCTGGGGCCAACGTCCTGACTTTC

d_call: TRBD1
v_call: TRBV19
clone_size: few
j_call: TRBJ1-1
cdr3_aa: CASSIWGQGAGNTEAFF
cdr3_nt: TGTGCCAGTAGTATCTGGGGACAGGGGGCCGGGAACACTGAAGCTTTCTTT

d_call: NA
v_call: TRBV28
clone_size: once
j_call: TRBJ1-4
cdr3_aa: CASNLGGGREKLFF
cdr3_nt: TGTGCCAGCAACCTTGGGGGGGGACGGGAAAAACTGTTTTTT

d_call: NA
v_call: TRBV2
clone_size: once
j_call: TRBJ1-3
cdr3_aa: CASSPALGAGGTGNTIYF
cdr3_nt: TGTGCCAGCAGCCCCGCTCTTGGGGCGGGGGGTACTGGAAACACCATATATTTT

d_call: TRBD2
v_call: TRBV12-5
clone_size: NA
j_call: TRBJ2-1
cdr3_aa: CASGLVLAGYNEQFF
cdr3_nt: TGTGCTAGTGGTTTGGTACTAGCGGGATACAATGAGCAGTTCTTC

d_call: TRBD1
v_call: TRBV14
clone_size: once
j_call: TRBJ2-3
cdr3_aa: CASSRKTGGLDTQYF
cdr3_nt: TGTGCCAGCAGCCGGAAGACAGGGGGCCTCGATACGCAGTATTTT

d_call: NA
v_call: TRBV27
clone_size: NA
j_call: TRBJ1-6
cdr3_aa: CASSLSREWSPLHF
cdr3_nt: TGTGCCAGCAGTTTATCCAGGGAATGGTCACCCCTCCACTTT

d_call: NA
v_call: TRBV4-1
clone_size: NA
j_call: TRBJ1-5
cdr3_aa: CASSQVRGPFHQPQHF
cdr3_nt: TGCGCCAGCAGCCAAGTCAGGGGTCCATTTCATCAGCCCCAGCATTTT

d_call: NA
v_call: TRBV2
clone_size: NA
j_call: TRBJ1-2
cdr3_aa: CASSDWGDRTNYGYTF
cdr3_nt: TGTGCCAGCAGTGACTGGGGGGACCGTACTAACTATGGCTACACCTTC

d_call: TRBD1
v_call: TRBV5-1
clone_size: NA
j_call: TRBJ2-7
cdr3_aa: CASSPNAGTGNLQQYF
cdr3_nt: TGCGCCAGCAGCCCAAACGCCGGGACAGGGAATTTGCAGCAGTACTTC

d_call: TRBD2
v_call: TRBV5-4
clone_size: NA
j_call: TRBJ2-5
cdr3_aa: CASSFRTSGGAKTQYF
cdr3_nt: TGTGCCAGCAGCTTCCGGACTAGCGGGGGGGCCAAGACCCAGTACTTC

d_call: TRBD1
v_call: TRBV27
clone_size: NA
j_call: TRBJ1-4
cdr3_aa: CASSLSRDSQPTNEKLFF
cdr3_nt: TGTGCCAGCAGTTTAAGCCGGGACAGCCAGCCAACTAATGAAAAACTGTTTTTT

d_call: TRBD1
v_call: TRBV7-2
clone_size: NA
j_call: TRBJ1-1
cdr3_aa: CASSLKRTGEAFF
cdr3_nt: TGTGCCAGCAGCTTAAAGCGGACAGGTGAAGCTTTCTTT

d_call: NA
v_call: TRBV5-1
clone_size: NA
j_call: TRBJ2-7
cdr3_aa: CASSLALPEQYF
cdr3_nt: TGCGCCAGCAGCTTGGCCCTACCCGAGCAGTACTTC

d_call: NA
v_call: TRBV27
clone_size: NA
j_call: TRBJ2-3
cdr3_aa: CASSSRSPAGSTDTQYF
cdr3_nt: TGTGCCAGCAGTTCTAGGTCTCCGGCGGGAAGCACAGATACGCAGTATTTT

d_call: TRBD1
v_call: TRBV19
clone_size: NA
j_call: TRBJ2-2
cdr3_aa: CASSASGQGVTGELFF
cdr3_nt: TGTGCCAGTAGTGCCTCGGGACAGGGAGTCACCGGGGAGCTGTTTTTT

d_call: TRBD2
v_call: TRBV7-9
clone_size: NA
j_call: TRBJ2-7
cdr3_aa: CASSSSGLAPKGYEQYF
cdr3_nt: TGTGCCAGCAGCTCATCCGGACTAGCTCCAAAGGGCTACGAGCAGTACTTC

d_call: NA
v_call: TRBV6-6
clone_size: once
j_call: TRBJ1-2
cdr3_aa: CASSRPSTANYGYTF
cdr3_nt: TGTGCCAGCAGTAGGCCGTCGACAGCCAACTATGGCTACACCTTC